A selection of T cell receptor beta chains follows, all from one sample in a study of T cell clones after liver transplantation. The table came from immunoSEQ multiplex PCR; TCRdb's copy has only in-frame clones and leaves some out. Among 90,000 to 120,000 clones, approximately 78% were seen once, and the ten largest hold 0.99%. The sequences come from CD4+ T cells from blood, collected before liver transplant. These TCRs come from a human donor who received a liver transplant. The CDR3 runs from the conserved cysteine through the conserved F or W. Fields, in order: J gene, D gene, V gene, clone size, CDR3 protein, CDR3 DNA. A D gene is named only where the DNA matches it firmly. Only part of the rows carry a size: once, few, many, or a class if the clone is expanded.

TRBJ1-1 . TRBV19 once CASSTGTNTEAFF TGTGCCAGTAGTACGGGGACGAACACTGAAGCTTTCTTT
TRBJ1-1 TRBD1 TRBV5-1 . CASSYRGPTEAFF TGCGCCAGCAGCTACAGGGGGCCCACTGAAGCTTTCTTT
TRBJ1-5 TRBD1 TRBV6-6 . CASSYEGRGVNQPQHF TGTGCCAGCAGTTACGAGGGCAGGGGGGTTAATCAGCCCCAGCATTTT
TRBJ1-1 . TRBV5-4 . CASSPWLGLNTEAFF TGTGCCAGCAGCCCGTGGTTGGGGTTGAACACTGAAGCTTTCTTT
TRBJ2-5 TRBD2 TRBV9 . CASSAGLAGTYQETQYF TGTGCCAGCAGCGCCGGACTAGCGGGGACGTACCAAGAGACCCAGTACTTC
TRBJ2-3 . TRBV5-1 . CASSLRGVLTDTQYF TGCGCCAGCAGCCTGCGGGGTGTGCTCACAGATACGCAGTATTTT
TRBJ1-2 . TRBV5-5 once CASSLGSQFYGYTF TGTGCCAGCAGCTTGGGCAGCCAGTTCTATGGCTACACCTTC
TRBJ2-3 . TRBV5-1 . CASSSSGRGLTDTQYF TGCGCCAGCAGCTCCTCGGGGCGGGGGCTCACAGATACGCAGTATTTT
TRBJ1-5 . TRBV4-3 . CASSQDRFPGRGSNQPQHF TGCGCCAGCAGCCAAGATAGATTCCCAGGCAGGGGAAGCAATCAGCCCCAGCATTTT
TRBJ1-2 TRBD1 TRBV27 . CASSQRDSPSYGYTF TGTGCCAGCAGTCAACGGGACAGCCCTTCCTATGGCTACACCTTC
TRBJ1-1 . TRBV28 . CATYPSGAEAFF TGTGCCACCTACCCCTCGGGGGCCGAAGCTTTCTTT
TRBJ1-2 . TRBV19 . CASSIGYRTGGGIYGYTF TGTGCCAGTAGTATTGGGTACAGGACTGGTGGAGGGATCTATGGCTACACCTTC
TRBJ1-1 . TRBV19 . CASSIFGTRNTEAFF TGTGCCAGTAGTATTTTTGGGACACGGAACACTGAAGCTTTCTTT
TRBJ1-5 TRBD1 TRBV7-2 . CASSTDRAERPQHF TGTGCCAGCAGCACGGACAGGGCGGAACGGCCCCAGCATTTT
TRBJ1-3 . TRBV28 . CATGPPPRGNTIYF TGTGCCACCGGACCCCCCCCGCGCGGAAACACCATATATTTT
TRBJ1-1 . TRBV2 once CASRVSGWNTEAFF TGTGCCAGCCGGGTCTCTGGTTGGAACACTGAAGCTTTCTTT
TRBJ2-3 . TRBV11-2 few CASSSSGESTDTQYF TGTGCCAGCAGCTCCAGTGGGGAAAGCACAGATACGCAGTATTTT
TRBJ2-4 . TRBV6-1 . CASRPGHLAKNIQYF TGTGCCAGCAGACCGGGACACTTAGCCAAAAACATTCAGTACTTC
TRBJ1-2 . TRBV28 . CASSLGGKGYTF TGTGCCAGCAGTTTAGGAGGGAAGGGCTACACCTTC
TRBJ1-2 . TRBV27 . CASSCWAF TGTGCCAGCAGTTGCTGGGCCTTC
TRBJ1-3 . TRBV5-1 . CASSLVAGPGNTIYF TGCGCCAGCAGCTTGGTGGCGGGGCCTGGCAACACCATATATTTT
TRBJ2-3 . TRBV6-1 . CASSIGLADTQYF TGTGCCAGCAGTATCGGACTGGCAGATACGCAGTATTTT
TRBJ2-7 . TRBV6-4 . CAQLNFYEQYF TGTGCCCAGCTCAATTTCTACGAGCAGTACTTC
TRBJ2-1 TRBD2 TRBV11-3 . CASSLDPVAGVEQFF TGTGCCAGCAGCTTGGACCCAGTAGCGGGAGTTGAGCAGTTCTTC
TRBJ2-7 TRBD2 TRBV29-1 . CSVLPGLGKHEQYF TGCAGCGTGCTTCCGGGACTAGGAAAGCACGAGCAGTACTTC
TRBJ2-3 . TRBV6-1 . CASSGMFNTQYF TGTGCCAGCAGTGGGATGTTTAATACGCAGTATTTT
TRBJ1-6 . TRBV5-1 . CASSPWSADFNSPLHF TGCGCCAGCAGCCCCTGGTCGGCTGACTTTAATTCACCCCTCCACTTT
TRBJ2-1 TRBD2 TRBV18 . CASSQASGVSNEQFF TGTGCCAGCTCTCAGGCTAGCGGGGTCTCGAATGAGCAGTTCTTC